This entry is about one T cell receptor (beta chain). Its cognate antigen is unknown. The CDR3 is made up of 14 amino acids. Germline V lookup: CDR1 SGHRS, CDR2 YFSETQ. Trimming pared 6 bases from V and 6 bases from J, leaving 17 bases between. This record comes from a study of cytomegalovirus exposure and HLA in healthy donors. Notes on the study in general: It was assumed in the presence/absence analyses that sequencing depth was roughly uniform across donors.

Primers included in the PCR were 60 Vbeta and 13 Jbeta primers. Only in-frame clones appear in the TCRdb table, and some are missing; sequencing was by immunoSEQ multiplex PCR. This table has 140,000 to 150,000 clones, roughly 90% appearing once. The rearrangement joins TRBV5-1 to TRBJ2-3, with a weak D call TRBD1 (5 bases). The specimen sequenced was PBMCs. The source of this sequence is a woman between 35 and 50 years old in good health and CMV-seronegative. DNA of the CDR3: TGCGCCAGCAAAACAGGATATCTTCCCGATACGCAGTATTTT. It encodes CASKTGYLPDTQYF.